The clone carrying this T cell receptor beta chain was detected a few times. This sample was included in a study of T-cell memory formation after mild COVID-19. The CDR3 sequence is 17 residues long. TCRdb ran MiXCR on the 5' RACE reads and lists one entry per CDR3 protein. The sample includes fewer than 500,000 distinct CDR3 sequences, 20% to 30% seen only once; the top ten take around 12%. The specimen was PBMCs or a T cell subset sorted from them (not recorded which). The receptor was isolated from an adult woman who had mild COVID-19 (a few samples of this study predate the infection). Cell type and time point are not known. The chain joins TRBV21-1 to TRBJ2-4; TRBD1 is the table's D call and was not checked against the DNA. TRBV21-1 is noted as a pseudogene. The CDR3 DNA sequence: TGTGCCAGCAGCAAAGCGGGGCAACCCCGGGCCAAAAACATTCAGTACTTC. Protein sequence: CASSKAGQPRAKNIQYF.